The 24 T cell receptor beta chains in this list originate from one sample, sequenced in a study of blood T cell repertoires in COVID-19. Generated by immunoSEQ multiplex PCR, the TCRdb table keeps only in-frame clones and is missing some. The table includes 150,000 to 200,000 clones, roughly 88% detected once. Sequenced input: PBMCs or T cells enriched from blood (not recorded which). The source of these receptors is a woman in her sixties or seventies who had recovered from COVID-19.

The V gene is TRBV7-2, the J gene TRBJ2-1, with D possibly matching TRBD1 (5 bases). This CDR3 is built from 12 residues. Germline V CDR1 and CDR2: SGHTA, FQGNSA. Trimming shortened V by 6 bases and J by 8 bases, and 11 bases separated the two germline ends. The CDR3 spells CASRLGRDEQFF. The CDR3 DNA follows: TGTGCCAGCAGGCTGGGGCGTGATGAGCAGTTCTTC.

The V and J genes are TRBV18 and TRBJ2-1; possibly TRBD2 for D (6 bases). V was clipped by 2 bases and J by 8 bases, with 7 bases between them. The CDR3 is made up of 12 amino acids. Germline V lookup: CDR1 KGHSH, CDR2 LQKENI. The CDR3 loop is CASSPAGYEQFF. DNA of the CDR3: TGTGCCAGCTCACCAGCGGGGTATGAGCAGTTCTTC.

This clone has only a few counts. The chain employs TRBV7-3 and TRBJ2-2; D may be TRBD1 (5 bases). CDR3 length equals 13 residues. The V gene lost 2 bases and the J gene lost 4 bases, with 5 bases spanning the gap. Germline values: CDR1 SGHTA, CDR2 FQGTGA. The CDR3 DNA is TGTGCCAGCAGCTTAGACAGCACCGGGGAGCTGTTTTTT. As protein: CASSLDSTGELFF. Full variable domain (rest looked up from reference TRBV7-3 and TRBJ2-2): GAGVSQTPSNKVTEKGKYVELRCDPISGHTALYWYRQSLGQGPEFLIYFQGTGAADDSGLPNDRFFAVRPEGSVSTLKIQRTERGDSAVYLCASSLDSTGELFFGEGSRLTVL.

This clone was found once. The chain joins TRBV28 to TRBJ1-2; TRBD1 matches at 7 bases. The ends lost 6 bases at V and 4 bases at J; junction bases unmatched: 5. Germline V lookup: CDR1 MDHEN, CDR2 SYDVKM. The CDR3 covers 13 residues. CDR3 in amino acids: CASRSGTAYGYTF. DNA for the CDR3: TGTGCCAGCAGATCAGGGACAGCCTATGGCTACACCTTC.

The chain combines TRBV6-5 with TRBJ2-2, with D possibly matching TRBD2 (5 bases). The length of the CDR3 is 15 residues. From germline, CDR1 is MNHEY and CDR2 SVGAGI. Trimming removed 2 bases at V and 3 bases at J, with 10 bases between. As DNA, the CDR3 is TGTGCCAGCAGTTACGGGTACGGGGACACCGGGGAGCTGTTTTTT. Translated: CASSYGYGDTGELFF.

The chain links TRBV28 to TRBJ2-7, with 10 bases aligning to TRBD1. The CDR3 extends over 15 amino acids. Trimming took 6 bases from V and 5 from J; bases not matched to a gene: 10. The germline gives CDR1 MDHEN, CDR2 SYDVKM. The CDR3 coding sequence is TGTGCCAGCAGGGTCCGGACAGGGGGGATTGACGAGCAGTACTTC. It translates to CASRVRTGGIDEQYF.

The CDR3 spells CASRLAGGEQYF. The DNA of the CDR3 is TGTGCCAGCAGATTAGCGGGGGGCGAGCAGTACTTC. V usage is TRBV3-1 (or the pseudogene TRBV3-2) and J usage is TRBJ2-7; 10 bases agree with TRBD2. This CDR3 comprises 12 residues. Trimming cost V 6 bases and J 6 bases; bases outside gene matches: 2. Germline V lookup: CDR1 LGHDT, CDR2 YNNKEL (reference sequence).

DNA for the CDR3: TGTGCCAGCTCACCTGGCAGGGTGAGCACTAACTATGGCTACACCTTC. It yields the protein CASSPGRVSTNYGYTF. V gene TRBV18 combines with J gene TRBJ1-2; weak D call: TRBD1 (5 bases). Per germline, CDR1 KGHSH and CDR2 LQKENI. Trimming removed 3 bases at V and 0 bases at J, with 14 bases between. This CDR3 contains 16 residues.

This chain connects TRBV7-8 to TRBJ2-7, with 9 bases aligning to TRBD1. CDR3 size: 15 residues. The germline gives CDR1 SGHVS, CDR2 FQNEAQ. With V trimmed by 4 bases and J by 4 bases, 8 bases remained unmatched. The DNA of the CDR3 is TGTGCCAGCAGCTCGACGGACAGGGGTGGATACGAGCAGTACTTC. It codes for CASSSTDRGGYEQYF.

This chain joins TRBV6-6 and TRBJ1-4, with 7 bases fitting TRBD1. Germline trimming cut 6 bases from V and 5 bases from J; bases unmatched to any gene: 6. Germline V gene data show CDR1 as MNHNY and CDR2 as SVGAGI (reference sequence). This CDR3 spans 14 amino acids. The CDR3 DNA is TGTGCCAGCAGGGGGGGACAGACAAATGAAAAACTGTTTTTT. Amino acid sequence: CASRGGQTNEKLFF.

V usage is TRBV2 and J usage is TRBJ2-3; TRBD2 matches 9 bases. Germline V gene lookup returns CDR1 SNHLY and CDR2 FYNNEI. The CDR3 covers 15 residues. Trimming removed 7 bases from V and 0 bases from J; junction bases left unmatched: 5. This CDR3 is CASKGSGGSTDTQYF. In nucleotides, the CDR3 is TGTGCCAGCAAAGGTAGCGGGGGTAGCACAGATACGCAGTATTTT.

For the CDR3, the DNA is TGTGCCAGCAGTTTAGCGCAGGGACAGCCCCAGCATTTT. Translated: CASSLAQGQPQHF. The chain carries TRBV12-3 or TRBV12-4 and TRBJ1-5, with D perhaps TRBD1 (5 bases). Trimming took off 0 bases at V and 7 bases at J, with 7 bases between the two ends. This CDR3 is built from 13 residues.

V is TRBV11-1 and J is TRBJ2-1; TRBD2 agrees at 12 bases. Germline lookup yields CDR1 SGHAT and CDR2 FQDESV (reference sequence). V shed 5 bases, J shed 5 bases, and the junction held 7 bases outside the gene matches. There are 16 residues in the CDR3. CDR3 protein: CASSPRLAGGNNEQFF. DNA of the CDR3: TGTGCCAGCAGCCCTCGGCTAGCGGGGGGGAACAATGAGCAGTTCTTC.

The V gene is TRBV6-6, the J gene TRBJ2-7, with 8 positions matching TRBD2. This CDR3 spans 13 amino acids. J gave up 6 bases and V 10 bases, and 11 bases lay outside the gene matches. Germline values: CDR1 MNHNY, CDR2 SVGAGI (reference sequence). CDR3 sequence: CATRTSQPGEQYF. DNA of the CDR3: TGTGCCACGAGGACTAGCCAGCCAGGCGAGCAGTACTTC.

This clone is a singleton in its sample. Other DNA sequences in this specimen translate into the identical CDR3. V and J are TRBV5-1 and TRBJ2-5; 7 nucleotides line up with TRBD1. V dropped 4 bases and J dropped 1; count of bases not matched to a gene: 4. This CDR3 has 14 amino acids. The germline V gene has CDR1 SGHRS and CDR2 YFSETQ. This chain's CDR3 is CASSLRDSQETQYF. The CDR3 DNA sequence: TGCGCCAGCAGCCTCCGGGACAGCCAAGAGACCCAGTACTTC.

The chain joins TRBV28 to TRBJ1-6, with D perhaps TRBD1 (5 bases). This CDR3 has 16 amino acids. Germline V CDR1 and CDR2: MDHEN, SYDVKM. V lost 6 bases and J lost 0, with 12 bases in between. The chain's CDR3 is CASRPQGVSYNSPLHF. DNA for the CDR3: TGTGCCAGCAGACCTCAGGGTGTCTCCTATAATTCACCCCTCCACTTT.

This chain connects TRBV14 to TRBJ2-7, with 10 positions matching TRBD2. CDR1 is SGHDN and CDR2 is FVKESK in the germline V gene. The CDR3 is 16 amino acids. Losses at the gene ends were 3 bases for V and 0 bases for J; bases not matched to a gene: 5. The CDR3 DNA follows: TGTGCCAGCAGCCAGATGTCTAGCGGGAGCTCCTACGAGCAGTACTTC. This encodes CASSQMSSGSSYEQYF. The whole variable domain, remainder taken from reference TRBV14 and TRBJ2-7, is EAGVTQFPSHSVIEKGQTVTLRCDPISGHDNLYWYRRVMGKEIKFLLHFVKESKQDESGMPNNRFLAERTGGTYSTLKVQPAELEDSGVYFCASSQMSSGSSYEQYFGPGTRLTVT.

The V and J genes are TRBV5-1 and TRBJ2-1; 11 nucleotides line up with TRBD2. The ends lost 4 bases at V and 4 bases at J; junction bases unmatched: 4. This CDR3 region has 15 residues. Germline-derived CDR1 and CDR2 are SGHRS and YFSETQ. The CDR3 loop is CASSPIAGGYNEQFF. CDR3 coding DNA: TGCGCCAGCAGCCCGATAGCGGGAGGGTACAATGAGCAGTTCTTC.

The V and J genes are TRBV7-9 and TRBJ2-3; possibly TRBD2 for D (7 bases). V shed 5 bases and J shed 3 bases, with 15 bases lying between them. CDR3 length: 15 amino acids. Germline V gene sequence: CDR1 SEHNR, CDR2 FQNEAQ (reference sequence). The CDR3 DNA reads TGTGCCAGCAGCCCGACGGGGGGCGGGACAGATACGCAGTATTTT. Protein sequence: CASSPTGGGTDTQYF.

The chain joins TRBV2 to TRBJ2-3, with TRBD2 identical over 7 bases. This CDR3 has 15 amino acids. From germline, CDR1 is SNHLY and CDR2 FYNNEI. The trim removed 1 base at V and 1 base at J, leaving 2 bases unmatched. CDR3 loop: CASSEGAGGTDTQYF. For the CDR3, the DNA is TGTGCCAGCAGTGAAGGGGCGGGAGGCACAGATACGCAGTATTTT.

The chain carries TRBV4-2 and TRBJ2-1, with 8 bases lining up with TRBD1. There are 14 residues in the CDR3. V shed 1 base and J 12 bases; nucleotides not matched to a gene: 8. The V gene's germline CDR1 is LGHNA and CDR2 YNFKEQ. The DNA for the CDR3 is TGTGCCAGCAGCCAAGGAAGGACAGGGTCGCGGCAGTTCTTC. Encoded protein: CASSQGRTGSRQFF.

The chain joins TRBV28 to TRBJ2-4, with D possibly being TRBD1 (6 bases). This CDR3 region has 15 residues. The V end was cut by 5 bases, the J end by 0 bases, with 11 bases between. Germline-derived CDR1 and CDR2 are MDHEN and SYDVKM. CDR3 bases: TGTGCCAGCAGTCCAGGGGTCGTAGCCAAAAACATTCAGTACTTC. It codes for CASSPGVVAKNIQYF. The full variable domain, rest sourced from reference TRBV28 and TRBJ2-4, is DVKVTQSSRYLVKRTGEKVFLECVQDMDHENMFWYRQDPGLGLRLIYFSYDVKMKEKGDIPEGYSVSREKKERFSLILESASTNQTSMYLCASSPGVVAKNIQYFGAGTRLSVL.

V usage is TRBV5-1 and J usage is TRBJ1-2; perhaps TRBD1 as D (5 bases). The germline gives CDR1 SGHRS, CDR2 YFSETQ. Deletions cut 4 bases from V and 8 bases from J, with 18 bases between. The CDR3 is 14 residues long. CDR3 residues: CASSEQALPEGYTF. The CDR3 DNA follows: TGCGCCAGCAGCGAACAGGCACTCCCGGAGGGCTACACCTTC. Based on the CDR3 plus reference TRBV5-1 and TRBJ1-2, the full variable domain is KAGVTQTPRYLIKTRGQQVTLSCSPISGHRSVSWYQQTPGQGLQFLFEYFSETQRNKGNFPGRFSGRQFSNSRSEMNVSTLELGDSALYLCASSEQALPEGYTFGSGTRLTVV.

The chain recombines TRBV7-9 with TRBJ1-2, with a possible D match to TRBD1 (5 bases). Germline V CDR1 and CDR2: SEHNR, FQNEAQ (reference sequence). The germline V and J ends were trimmed by 4 bases and 7 bases, with 10 bases remaining between them. This CDR3 has 12 amino acids. The CDR3 sequence is CASSSAGVGYTF. Here the CDR3 DNA reads TGTGCCAGCAGCTCCGCGGGGGTTGGCTACACCTTC.